This T cell receptor beta chain originates from a study of shared T cell receptors in the human thymus. This clone showed up just once. Produced via immunoSEQ multiplex PCR; TCRdb's table is partial and in-frame only. The profile shows hundreds of thousands of clones, 75% to 90% of them singletons. Trimming took off 0 bases at V and 9 bases at J, with 9 bases between the two ends. This CDR3 spans 14 amino acids. Germline V gives CDR1 SGHTA, CDR2 FQGNSA. The same sample was also studied in work on human thymus T cells. That work adds: Surgeons resected thymus tissue during corrective heart surgery.

The sequenced sample was thymocytes. This sequence was found in a girl younger than two with a congenital heart defect. The V call is TRBV7-2, the J call TRBJ1-6, with a weak D call TRBD1 (6 bases). CDR3 coding DNA: TGTGCCAGCAGCTTAGCGGAAGGGGGTTCACCCCTCCACTTT. It is translated as CASSLAEGGSPLHF.